Listed below are T cell receptor beta chains from one sample, sequenced in a study of Graves' ophthalmopathy and Graves' hyperthyroidism. MiXCR, run by TCRdb on the multiplex PCR reads, gives a single entry per CDR3 protein. The sample holds over 650,000 distinct CDR3 sequences, over 40% seen once. The sample was peripheral blood. These receptors were collected from an adult man with Graves' ophthalmopathy. CDR3s include the opening cysteine and the closing phenylalanine or tryptophan. D genes are given only for firm matches. Where a row states a size, it is once, few, many or the class of an expanded clone; other rows omit it.

size,V,D,J,DNA,CDR3
many,TRBV7-2,-,TRBJ2-7,TGTGCCAGCAGCGGTCGAGATGGCTACGAAACCTACGAGCAGTACTTC,CASSGRDGYETYEQYF
-,TRBV7-1,-,TRBJ2-5,TGTGCCAGCAGCCCACACGGCACAGGGCACCGAGAGACCCAGTACTTC,CASSPHGTGHRETQYF
-,TRBV19,-,TRBJ1-1,TGTGCCAGTAGTATAGCGGCACCGAACACTGAAGCTTTCTTT,CASSIAAPNTEAFF
-,TRBV25-1,-,TRBJ2-1,TGTGCCAGCAGTGACAGGGTATGGGGTGAGCAGTTCTTC,CASSDRVWGEQFF
-,TRBV19,TRBD1,TRBJ1-2,TGTGCCAGTAGTACAGGGGGCGGAAAGTATGGCTACACCTTC,CASSTGGGKYGYTF
-,TRBV29-1,TRBD2,TRBJ2-2,TGCAGCGTGAGCGGGGTCGTGACCGGGGAGCTGTTTTTT,CSVSGVVTGELFF
-,TRBV29-1,TRBD2,TRBJ2-5,TGCAGCGAGGCGGGAGTATGGGAGACCCAGTACTTC,CSEAGVWETQYF
-,TRBV7-2,-,TRBJ1-1,TGTGCCAGCAGCAAGGAGGGCTTGAACACTGAAGCTTTCTTT,CASSKEGLNTEAFF
-,TRBV10-3,-,TRBJ1-6,TGTGCCAGCAGTTCCCGGGGGGTCTATAATTCACCCCTCCACTTT,CASSSRGVYNSPLHF
many,TRBV9,TRBD1,TRBJ2-2,TGTGCCAGCAGTGGGACAGGCTTTCCCCACCCAACCGGGGAGCTGTTTTTT,CASSGTGFPHPTGELFF
-,TRBV4-3,-,TRBJ1-5,TGCGCCAGCAGCATCCAGGACGGGTTACGGCCCCAGCATTTT,CASSIQDGLRPQHF
many,TRBV5-1,-,TRBJ2-7,TGCGCCAGCAGCTTGGCTACAACCGATAGGGAGGAGCAGTACTTC,CASSLATTDREEQYF
many,TRBV10-3,-,TRBJ1-1,TGTGCCAGCAGTTACAAGGGGGGAGACACTGAAGCTTTCTTT,CASSYKGGDTEAFF
-,TRBV29-1,-,TRBJ2-7,TGCAGCGTTGAAGGGCCCCGGGACGCCGCCTACGAGCAGTACTTC,CSVEGPRDAAYEQYF
-,TRBV6-5,-,TRBJ1-2,TGTGCCAGCAGCCCGGACACGGGGGTTGGCTACACCTTC,CASSPDTGVGYTF
many,TRBV10-2,TRBD1,TRBJ2-7,TGCGCCAGCAGTGAGGGACAGGGGGCAAGTTACGAGCAGTACTTC,CASSEGQGASYEQYF
-,TRBV19,TRBD1,TRBJ2-7,TGTGCCAGTAGTATAGATCCGGGACAGGGTATTCCCTACGAGCAGTACTTC,CASSIDPGQGIPYEQYF
-,TRBV10-3,-,TRBJ2-7,TGTGCCAGCTGGACGGGTTACGAGCAGTACTTC,CASWTGYEQYF
-,TRBV5-4,-,TRBJ1-2,TGCGCCAGCAGCCAAGGCCCGATGAATAACTATGGCTACACCTTC,CASSQGPMNNYGYTF
-,TRBV7-9,TRBD1,TRBJ1-1,TGTGCCAGCAGCAAAGGGGGCCGGAACGCTGAAGCCTTCTTT,CASSKGGRNAEAFF
-,TRBV6-6,-,TRBJ2-2,TGTGCCAGCAAAGGGGCAGCGAACACCGGGGAGCTGTTTTTT,CASKGAANTGELFF
many,TRBV12-3/TRBV12-4,TRBD1,TRBJ1-2,TGTGCCAGCAGTCCACGGACAGGGGGCGCGAGCTATGGCTACACCTTC,CASSPRTGGASYGYTF